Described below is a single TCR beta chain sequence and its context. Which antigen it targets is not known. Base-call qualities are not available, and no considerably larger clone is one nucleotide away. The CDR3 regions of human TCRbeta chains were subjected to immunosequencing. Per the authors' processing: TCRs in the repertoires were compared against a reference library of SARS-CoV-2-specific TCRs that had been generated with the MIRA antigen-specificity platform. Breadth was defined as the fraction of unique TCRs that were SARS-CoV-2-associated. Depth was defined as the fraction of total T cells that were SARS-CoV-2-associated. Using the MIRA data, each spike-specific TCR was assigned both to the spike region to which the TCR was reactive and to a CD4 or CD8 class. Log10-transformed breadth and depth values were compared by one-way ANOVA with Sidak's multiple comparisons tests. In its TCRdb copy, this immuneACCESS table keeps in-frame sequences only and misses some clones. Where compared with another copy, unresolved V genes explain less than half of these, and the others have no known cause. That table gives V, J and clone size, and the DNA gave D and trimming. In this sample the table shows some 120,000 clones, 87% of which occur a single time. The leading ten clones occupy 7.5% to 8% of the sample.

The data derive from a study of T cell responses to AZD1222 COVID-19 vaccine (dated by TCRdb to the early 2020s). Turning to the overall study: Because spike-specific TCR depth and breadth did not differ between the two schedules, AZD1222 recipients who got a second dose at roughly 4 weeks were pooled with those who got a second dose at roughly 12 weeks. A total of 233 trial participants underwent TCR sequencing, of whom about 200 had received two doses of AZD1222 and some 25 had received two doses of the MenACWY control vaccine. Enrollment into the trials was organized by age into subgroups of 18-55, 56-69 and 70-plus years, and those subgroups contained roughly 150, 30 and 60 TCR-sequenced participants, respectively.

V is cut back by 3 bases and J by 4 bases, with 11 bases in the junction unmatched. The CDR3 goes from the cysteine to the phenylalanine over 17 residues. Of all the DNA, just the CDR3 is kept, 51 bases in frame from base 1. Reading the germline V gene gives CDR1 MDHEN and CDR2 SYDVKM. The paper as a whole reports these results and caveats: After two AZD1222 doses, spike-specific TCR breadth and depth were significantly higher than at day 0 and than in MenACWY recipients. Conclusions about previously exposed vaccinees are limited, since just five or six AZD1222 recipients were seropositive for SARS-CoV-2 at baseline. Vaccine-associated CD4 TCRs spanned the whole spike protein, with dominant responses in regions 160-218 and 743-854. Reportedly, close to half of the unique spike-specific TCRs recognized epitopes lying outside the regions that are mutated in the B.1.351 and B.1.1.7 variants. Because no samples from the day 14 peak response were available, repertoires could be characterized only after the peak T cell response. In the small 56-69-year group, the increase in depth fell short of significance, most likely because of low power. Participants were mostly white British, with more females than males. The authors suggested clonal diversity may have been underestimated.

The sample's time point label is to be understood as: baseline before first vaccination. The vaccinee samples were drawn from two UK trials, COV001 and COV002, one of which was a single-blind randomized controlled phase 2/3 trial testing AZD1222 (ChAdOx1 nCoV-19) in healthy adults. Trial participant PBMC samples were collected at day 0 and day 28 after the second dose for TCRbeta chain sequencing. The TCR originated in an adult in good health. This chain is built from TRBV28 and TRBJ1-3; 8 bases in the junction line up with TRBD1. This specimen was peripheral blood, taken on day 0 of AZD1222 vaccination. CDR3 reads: CASSFYNRGAIGNTIYF. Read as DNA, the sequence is TGTGCCAGCAGTTTTTATAACAGGGGGGCAATCGGAAACACCATATATTTT.